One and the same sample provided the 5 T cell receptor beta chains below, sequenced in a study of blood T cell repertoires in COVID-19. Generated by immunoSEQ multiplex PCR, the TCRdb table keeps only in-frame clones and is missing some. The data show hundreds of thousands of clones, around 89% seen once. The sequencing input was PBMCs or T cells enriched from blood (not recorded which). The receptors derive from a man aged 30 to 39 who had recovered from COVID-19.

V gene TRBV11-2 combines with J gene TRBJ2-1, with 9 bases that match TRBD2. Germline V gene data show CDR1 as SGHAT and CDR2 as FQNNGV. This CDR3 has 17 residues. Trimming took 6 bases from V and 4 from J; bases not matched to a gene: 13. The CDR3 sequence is CASRHQVATSGYNEQFF. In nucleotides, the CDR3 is TGTGCCAGCAGGCACCAGGTGGCGACTAGCGGTTACAATGAGCAGTTCTTC.

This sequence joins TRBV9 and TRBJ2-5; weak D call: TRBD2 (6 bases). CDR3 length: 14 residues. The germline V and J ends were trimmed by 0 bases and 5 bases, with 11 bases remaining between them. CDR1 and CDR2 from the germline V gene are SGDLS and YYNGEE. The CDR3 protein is CASSVASGGETQYF. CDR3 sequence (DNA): TGTGCCAGCAGCGTAGCCAGTGGGGGGGAGACCCAGTACTTC.

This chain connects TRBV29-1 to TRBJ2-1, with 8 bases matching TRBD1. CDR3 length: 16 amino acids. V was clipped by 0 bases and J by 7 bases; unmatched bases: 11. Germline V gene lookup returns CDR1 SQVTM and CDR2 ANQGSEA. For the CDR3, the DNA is TGCAGCGTTGAAGACCCCGACAGGGGCGTTTTTAATGAGCAGTTCTTC. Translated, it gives CSVEDPDRGVFNEQFF.

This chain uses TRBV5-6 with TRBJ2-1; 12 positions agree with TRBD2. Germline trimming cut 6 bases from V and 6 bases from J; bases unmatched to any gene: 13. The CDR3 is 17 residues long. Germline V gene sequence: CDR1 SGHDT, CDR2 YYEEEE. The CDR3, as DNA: TGTGCCAGCACCCTACTCCGACTAGCGGGAGAGGGCAATGAGCAGTTCTTC. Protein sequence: CASTLLRLAGEGNEQFF.

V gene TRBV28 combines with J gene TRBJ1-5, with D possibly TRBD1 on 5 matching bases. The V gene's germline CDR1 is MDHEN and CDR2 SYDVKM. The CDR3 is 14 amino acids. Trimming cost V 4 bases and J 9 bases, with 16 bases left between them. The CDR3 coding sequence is TGTGCCAGCAGTTCCGGGGGGTCCGCGAGGCCCCAGCATTTT. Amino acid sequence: CASSSGGSARPQHF.